This T cell receptor beta chain was documented in a study of blood T cell repertoires in COVID-19. Authors' methods: Researchers report that nucleated cell counts were estimated from reference gene primer amplification. The protocol was immunoSEQ multiplex PCR, while the TCRdb copy is restricted to in-frame clones and leaves out a portion. V and J calls and clone size are given by that table; D and trimming were obtained from the DNA. Found here are about 140,000 clones, 70% to 80% of them singletons; the top ten hold around 4.2%. Germline V gene lookup returns CDR1 SNHLY and CDR2 FYNNEI. The junction had 2 bases not matched to a gene; V was cut back by 6 bases and J by 2 bases. The CDR3 runs 13 residues.

The chain recombines TRBV2 with TRBJ2-7, with 9 positions matching TRBD1. The receptor was derived from a woman over 75 with active or convalescent COVID-19. The sample was peripheral blood. The CDR3 sequence is CASRRDRAYEQYF. The DNA of the CDR3 is TGTGCCAGCAGGAGGGACAGGGCCTACGAGCAGTACTTC.